Following are 27 T cell receptor beta chains from one sample sequenced in a study of CD8 T cells in ankylosing spondylitis. Findings and limits, study-wide: Blood from ankylosing spondylitis patients appeared to carry a characteristic eight-variant TCR beta motif.

Their antigen targets remain unknown. In TCRdb, the 5' RACE reads were re-called with MiXCR into one record per CDR3 protein. The sample yields around 490,000 distinct CDR3 sequences, approximately 5% seen once. The sample was blood, either unsorted or a sorted T cell fraction (not recorded which). The source of these receptors is a male donor with ankylosing spondylitis.

This clonotype was picked up many times. The V and J genes are TRBV20-1 and TRBJ1-2, with D possibly being TRBD1 (5 bases). CDR3 length: 15 residues. CDR1 is DFQATT and CDR2 is SNEGSKA in the germline V gene (reference sequence). V lost 0 bases to trimming and J lost 2 bases, with 13 bases between them. For the CDR3, the DNA is TGCAGTGCTAGAGAGTGGGGCCAGTTGAACTATGGCTACACCTTC. Its translation is CSAREWGQLNYGYTF.

This clonotype was counted at least ten times. The chain joins TRBV4-1 to TRBJ2-7; possible D gene TRBD2, 5 bases. V lost 1 base and J lost 4, with 14 bases in between. The CDR3 spans 15 residues. Germline V gene data show CDR1 as MGHRA and CDR2 as YSYEKL. The CDR3 coding sequence is TGCGCCAGCAGCCAAGGGAATCTCGGGGTGTACGAGCAGTACTTC. Its protein is CASSQGNLGVYEQYF.

In its sample, this clonotype was seen many times. V usage is TRBV5-4 and J usage is TRBJ1-1, with 7 nucleotides matching TRBD1. CDR1 and CDR2 from the germline V gene are SGHNT and YYREEE (reference sequence). J lost 4 bases, V lost 3 bases, and 3 bases had no gene match. The CDR3 extends over 13 amino acids. The DNA of the CDR3 is TGTGCCAGCAGCTCCGGGACAGCCACTGAAGCTTTCTTT. It specifies CASSSGTATEAFF.

Ten or more counts support this clonotype. This chain joins TRBV5-1 and TRBJ2-7; D may be TRBD2 (5 bases). The CDR3 length is 18 residues. V lost 4 bases to trimming and J lost 4 bases, with 27 bases between them. Germline V lookup: CDR1 SGHRS, CDR2 YFSETQ. The CDR3 DNA follows: TGCGCCAGCAGCAACGGACGGGGATTAAGGTCACAATTTTACGAGCAGTACTTC. It is translated as CASSNGRGLRSQFYEQYF.

The chain uses TRBV13 and TRBJ2-2; possibly TRBD1 or TRBD2 for D (7 bases each). CDR3 length: 14 amino acids. The germline V gene encodes CDR1 PRHDT and CDR2 FYEKMQ (reference sequence). V dropped 6 bases and J dropped 3 bases, with 11 bases sitting between them. DNA of the CDR3: TGTGCCAGCAGGCCAGGGGGGGACACCGGGGAGCTGTTTTTT. It yields the protein CASRPGGDTGELFF.

This clonotype was recorded many times. The chain joins TRBV20-1 to TRBJ1-3; the D gene is possibly TRBD1 (6 bases). Trimming pared 6 bases from V and 7 bases from J, leaving 13 bases between. The germline CDR1 and CDR2 sequences are DFQATT and SNEGSKA (reference sequence). This CDR3 is built from 12 residues. DNA of the CDR3: TGCAGTGCGGAGGGGGGAGGGAACACCATATATTTT. Encoded protein: CSAEGGGNTIYF.

There are a few counts of this clonotype. V and J are TRBV7-2 and TRBJ2-5, with 11 positions matching TRBD2. CDR1 SGHTA and CDR2 FQGNSA come from the germline V gene. With V trimmed by 6 bases and J by 4 bases, 16 bases remained unmatched. The CDR3 is 18 residues long. The CDR3 nucleotides read TGTGCCAGCAGTCTTCGGGCTAGCGGGAGGCGGGGGATAGAGACCCAGTACTTC. Protein sequence: CASSLRASGRRGIETQYF.

The gene calls are TRBV20-1 and TRBJ2-7; 9 bases line up with TRBD2. J was trimmed by 4 bases and V by 6 bases; bases with no gene match: 7. Germline CDR1 DFQATT, CDR2 SNEGSKA (reference sequence). The CDR3 length is 13 residues. CDR3 sequence: CSALVGLAYEQYF. The CDR3 DNA reads as TGCAGTGCGTTAGTGGGACTAGCATACGAGCAGTACTTC.

This clonotype was seen many times. The J gene is TRBJ2-2, the V gene TRBV5-6; D remains unclear. CDR3 size: 16 residues. Trimming removed 0 bases from V and 4 bases from J, with 13 bases in between. Germline CDR1 and CDR2: SGHDT and YYEEEE. The CDR3 spells CASSLALVVTTGELFF. The CDR3 DNA is TGTGCCAGCAGCTTGGCCTTGGTGGTCACCACCGGGGAGCTGTTTTTT.

The chain joins TRBV28 to TRBJ2-7; no clear D. In germline, CDR1 is MDHEN, CDR2 SYDVKM. The CDR3 length is 15 residues. V shed 1 base and J shed 0 bases, with 10 bases lying between them. The CDR3 coding sequence is TGTGCCAGCAGTTTATCTGCCGGATTCTCCTACGAGCAGTACTTC. It is translated as CASSLSAGFSYEQYF.

This clonotype has a count of ten or more. The gene calls are TRBV20-1 and TRBJ1-2; D possibly corresponds to TRBD1 (5 bases). This CDR3 region has 14 residues. Germline V gives CDR1 DFQATT, CDR2 SNEGSKA (reference sequence). Trimming shortened V by 4 bases and J by 0 bases, and 12 bases separated the two germline ends. The CDR3, as DNA: TGCAGTGCTATAAGGCAGGGTACTAACTATGGCTACACCTTC. Protein sequence: CSAIRQGTNYGYTF.

The rearrangement links TRBV7-6 to TRBJ2-7; 12 bases agree with TRBD2. CDR3 size: 21 residues. In germline, CDR1 is SGHVS, CDR2 FNYEAQ. V lost 1 base and J lost 0; bases outside the gene matches: 16. The CDR3 sequence is CASSLDRARTSGDRSSYEQYF. The CDR3 region has the DNA TGTGCCAGCAGCTTAGACAGAGCAAGGACTAGCGGGGACCGCAGCTCCTACGAGCAGTACTTC.

This chain links TRBV20-1 with TRBJ1-2, with D perhaps TRBD1 (5 bases). Per the germline V gene, CDR1 is DFQATT and CDR2 is SNEGSKA (reference sequence). The germline V and J ends were trimmed by 6 bases and 3 bases, with 11 bases remaining between them. The CDR3 is made up of 12 amino acids. This chain's CDR3 is CSAAAGDYGYTF. In nucleotides, the CDR3 is TGCAGTGCCGCGGCGGGGGACTATGGCTACACCTTC.

This chain joins TRBV4-1 and TRBJ2-4; D is unclear. The germline CDR1 and CDR2 sequences are MGHRA and YSYEKL. Trimming left V 0 bases short and J 6 bases short, with 12 bases between. This CDR3 has 15 residues. CDR3 coding DNA: TGCGCCAGCAGCCAAGAAGTAGGACCAACAAACATTCAGTACTTC. As protein: CASSQEVGPTNIQYF.

In this sample, this clonotype turned up many times. The chain couples TRBV6-5 to TRBJ1-2; D remains unclear. Germline CDR1 MNHEY, CDR2 SVGAGI. V was clipped by 0 bases and J by 7 bases, with 9 bases between them. The length of the CDR3 is 13 residues. Written as DNA, the CDR3 is TGTGCCAGCAGTTACTCAAGGGAGCGTGGCTACACCTTC. It encodes CASSYSRERGYTF.

This clonotype was seen many times. The V call is TRBV4-2, the J call TRBJ2-7, with no clear D. This CDR3 region has 15 residues. With 0 bases removed from V and 3 bases from J, the gap between germline ends came to 12 bases. From germline, CDR1 is LGHNA and CDR2 YNFKEQ. CDR3 DNA sequence: TGTGCCAGCAGCCAAGAGTCCGGGTTTCGCTACGAGCAGTACTTC. Amino acids: CASSQESGFRYEQYF.

This clonotype was detected only a few times. This chain links TRBV18 with TRBJ2-1, with D uncertain. The germline gives CDR1 KGHSH, CDR2 LQKENI. This CDR3 region has 14 residues. Trimming removed 3 bases at V and 6 bases at J, with 12 bases between. The CDR3 here is CASSPGALTNEQFF. The DNA of the CDR3 is TGTGCCAGCTCACCTGGTGCCCTGACCAATGAGCAGTTCTTC.

This clonotype was counted between two and nine times. CDR3 sequence: CASSVDYRWNTGELFF. The CDR3 region has the DNA TGTGCCAGCAGCGTAGATTACCGGTGGAACACCGGGGAGCTGTTTTTT. The chain couples TRBV9 to TRBJ2-2; D is unclear. Trimming pared 0 bases from V and 1 base from J, leaving 10 bases between. The CDR3 is 16 amino acids. The germline CDR1 and CDR2 sequences are SGDLS and YYNGEE.

This clonotype was counted at least ten times. The chain recombines TRBV7-2 with TRBJ2-7; 7 bases fit TRBD1. Germline V gene data show CDR1 as SGHTA and CDR2 as FQGNSA. This CDR3 is 13 amino acids long. J lost 9 bases, V lost 2 bases, and 7 bases had no gene match. The CDR3 DNA is TGTGCCAGCAGCTTACGACAGGGCGTGGGGCAGTACTTC. It translates to CASSLRQGVGQYF.

This clonotype was seen at least ten times. The gene calls are TRBV12-3 or TRBV12-4 and TRBJ2-7; the D is unclear. The CDR3 sequence is 16 residues long. Trimming cost V 1 base and J 2 bases, with 15 bases left between them. The CDR3 loop reads CASSLGSRPGPYEQYF. The CDR3 DNA follows: TGTGCCAGCAGTTTAGGAAGCAGACCCGGCCCCTACGAGCAGTACTTC.

The sample holds many counts of this clonotype. V gene TRBV12-3 or TRBV12-4 combines with J gene TRBJ1-5; tentative D call: TRBD1 (5 bases). The CDR3 is made up of 13 amino acids. CDR3 DNA sequence: TGTGCGAGCCAGGGCAGAAGCAATCAGCCCCAGCATTTT. It specifies CASQGRSNQPQHF.

This rearrangement joins TRBV5-1 to TRBJ2-7; the D is unclear. Germline CDR1 is SGHRS and CDR2 is YFSETQ. The V end lost 0 bases, the J end lost 3 bases, and 16 bases lay between the germline ends. This CDR3 contains 16 residues. The CDR3 spells CASSLASAPYFYEQYF. The CDR3 DNA follows: TGCGCCAGCAGCTTGGCCTCGGCACCTTACTTCTACGAGCAGTACTTC.

The table lists this clonotype with many counts. This chain uses TRBV20-1 with TRBJ2-1; 7 nucleotides line up with TRBD2. The CDR3 extends over 15 amino acids. V lost 6 bases to trimming and J lost 4 bases; unmatched junction nucleotides: 12. Germline CDR1 is DFQATT and CDR2 is SNEGSKA (reference sequence). CDR3 DNA sequence: TGCAGTGCCAGAATGGCGGGAGTTTCGTACAATGAGCAGTTCTTC. Its protein is CSARMAGVSYNEQFF.

This clonotype was counted once. The CDR3 bases are TGTGCCATGGGCCCCGCCCCCCGAGATACGCAGTATTTT. The encoded protein is CAMGPAPRDTQYF. The rearrangement uses TRBV5-3 and TRBJ2-3; D uncertain. TRBV5-3 is flagged as an ORF with uncertain function. The CDR3 is made up of 13 amino acids. Trimming cost V 9 bases and J 5 bases, with 16 bases left between them.

This clonotype was seen a handful of times. J is TRBJ2-7 and V is TRBV7-9, with TRBD1 identical over 7 bases. The germline gives CDR1 SEHNR, CDR2 FQNEAQ (reference sequence). The CDR3 has 14 residues. V dropped 5 bases and J dropped 7; count of bases not matched to a gene: 11. Written as DNA, the CDR3 is TGTGCCAGCAGCATAGGGACAGCTGTTCGGGAGCAGTACTTC. This encodes CASSIGTAVREQYF. The full variable domain, its missing parts supplied by reference TRBV7-9 and TRBJ2-7, is DTGVSQNPRHKITKRGQNVTFRCDPISEHNRLYWYRQTLGQGPEFLTYFQNEAQLEKSRLLSDRFSAERPKGSFSTLEIQRTEQGDSAMYLCASSIGTAVREQYFGPGTRLTVT.

In this sample, this clonotype turned up many times. The genes are TRBV4-2 and TRBJ2-7; TRBD1 might be the D (6 bases). This CDR3 region has 15 residues. Trimming pared 5 bases from V and 3 bases from J, leaving 17 bases between. Germline assignment: CDR1 LGHNA and CDR2 YNFKEQ. Here the CDR3 DNA reads TGTGCCAGCAGCGGGGTGAACAGGGATAACTACGAGCAGTACTTC. The encoded protein is CASSGVNRDNYEQYF.

This clonotype was observed many times. The genes are TRBV20-1 and TRBJ1-2; D not resolved. This CDR3 has 14 residues. V lost 6 bases and J 0 bases, leaving 14 bases between the germline ends. The V gene's germline CDR1 is DFQATT and CDR2 SNEGSKA (reference sequence). In DNA, the CDR3 is TGCAGTGCGGACCTCTCCACCCCTAACTATGGCTACACCTTC. Translation: CSADLSTPNYGYTF.